The rows below give T cell receptor beta chains drawn from one sample of a study of T cell responses to AZD1222 COVID-19 vaccine. Profiling relied on immunoSEQ multiplex PCR, and the TCRdb table lists in-frame clones only, not all of them. The table records just under 75,000 clones, roughly 75% of them present only once. This sample comprised peripheral blood, obtained 28 days after the second AZD1222 dose. Receptor source: an adult who received the AZD1222 COVID-19 vaccine. Both conserved end residues are part of each CDR3. D genes are given only for firm matches. Only some rows state a clone size, as once, few, many or a class for expanded clones.

clone_size	v_call	j_call	d_call	cdr3_nt	cdr3_aa
.	TRBV3-1/TRBV3-2	TRBJ2-1	.	TGTGCCAGAAACACAGGGAATGAGCAGTTCTTC	CARNTGNEQFF
.	TRBV11-3	TRBJ2-2	.	TGTGCCAGCAGCTTAGATACCAGGTCCGGGGAGCTGTTTTTT	CASSLDTRSGELFF
.	TRBV15	TRBJ1-1	.	TGTGCCACCAGCAGAGGGGTGACGGACCTGAACACTGAAGCTTTCTTT	CATSRGVTDLNTEAFF
.	TRBV28	TRBJ2-7	TRBD1	TGTGCCAGCAGGAAACAGGGGCTTGCCTACGAGCAGTACTTC	CASRKQGLAYEQYF
.	TRBV9	TRBJ1-1	.	TGTGCCAGCAGCGCCGTAGGGTCCGGGAACACTGAAGCTTTCTTT	CASSAVGSGNTEAFF
.	TRBV7-2	TRBJ2-7	.	TGTGCCAGCAGCTTAGCCCAGGGTGGCGAGCAGTACTTC	CASSLAQGGEQYF
few	TRBV5-6	TRBJ2-3	.	TGTGCCAGCAGCTCGAAGGACTTCGCCCTAGATACGCAGTATTTT	CASSSKDFALDTQYF
.	TRBV19	TRBJ1-6	.	TGTGCCAGTAGTATAGGATACTCGTGGGTTGAACCCCTCCACTTT	CASSIGYSWVEPLHF
few	TRBV28	TRBJ2-1	.	TGTGCTTCTACTGGCTCCTACAATGAGCAGTTCTTC	CASTGSYNEQFF
.	TRBV14	TRBJ2-7	TRBD1	TGTGCCAGCACCGGGACAGGGGGGAACGAGCAGTACTTC	CASTGTGGNEQYF
.	TRBV7-3	TRBJ1-2	.	TGTGCCAGCAGCTTTTCCGGGACGGAGAACTATGGCTACACCTTC	CASSFSGTENYGYTF
.	TRBV19	TRBJ2-7	TRBD1	TGTGCCAGTAGTTTCACGCCCAGACAGGGTAAGGACTACGAGCAGTACTTC	CASSFTPRQGKDYEQYF
.	TRBV24-1	TRBJ1-6	TRBD1	TGTGCCACCAGTGAGACAGGGGGATCACCCCTCCACTTT	CATSETGGSPLHF
.	TRBV5-1	TRBJ2-3	TRBD2	TGCGCCAGCAGCTTCGGGGGGGTAGCAGATACGCAGTATTTT	CASSFGGVADTQYF
once	TRBV30	TRBJ1-5	.	TGTGCCTGGAGTAGGGAAATGGGGCTCAATCAGCCCCAGCATTTT	CAWSREMGLNQPQHF
.	TRBV27	TRBJ2-2	TRBD2	TGTGCCAGCAGCCCCGGTAGCGGGAGGGCCTTTTTGCTCACCGGGGAGCTGTTTTTT	CASSPGSGRAFLLTGELFF
few	TRBV30	TRBJ1-1	.	TGTGCCTGGAGTGTTGGGGAGACTGAAGCTTTCTTT	CAWSVGETEAFF
.	TRBV19	TRBJ1-5	.	TGTGCCAGTAGTATAGAGGGCCAGAGCAATCAGCCCCAGCATTTT	CASSIEGQSNQPQHF
.	TRBV28	TRBJ1-1	.	TGTGCCAGCAGTTCCCCTCGAGAAGCTTTCTTT	CASSSPREAFF
.	TRBV5-1	TRBJ2-7	.	TGCGCCAGCAGCTTTTCCACTCATCTACCGGGACTTCCATCCTACGAGCAGTACTTC	CASSFSTHLPGLPSYEQYF
.	TRBV3-1/TRBV3-2	TRBJ2-3	TRBD2	TGTGCCAGCAGCGCCCGGACTAGCGGGGGCACAGATACGCAGTATTTT	CASSARTSGGTDTQYF
.	TRBV27	TRBJ2-7	.	TGTGCCAGCAGTCCGGAGAGCTCCTACGAGCAGTACTTC	CASSPESSYEQYF
.	TRBV30	TRBJ1-2	.	TGTGCCTGGAGTGGAGGGAACACTAACTATGGCTACACCTTC	CAWSGGNTNYGYTF
few	TRBV28	TRBJ1-1	.	TGTGCCAGCAGTTCAGGGGCTTCGGCTGAAGCTTTCTTT	CASSSGASAEAFF
.	TRBV7-2	TRBJ1-4	.	TGTGCCAGCAGCTTGGACCGTGCAACTAATGAAAAACTGTTTTTT	CASSLDRATNEKLFF
.	TRBV28	TRBJ1-2	.	TGTGCCAGCAGTTCCGGTCCTCGACTATATGGCTACACCTTC	CASSSGPRLYGYTF
.	TRBV28	TRBJ2-2	TRBD1	TGTGCCAGCGGTTCGGACAGGGGTTCTTCCGGGGAGCTGTTTTTT	CASGSDRGSSGELFF
.	TRBV7-2	TRBJ2-7	.	TGTGCCAGCAGCAGCGCCTACGAGCAGTACTTC	CASSSAYEQYF
.	TRBV3-1/TRBV3-2	TRBJ2-7	.	TGTGCCAGCAGGCTCGGCCTCCACTCCTACGAGCAGTACTTC	CASRLGLHSYEQYF
.	TRBV5-1	TRBJ2-3	.	TGCGCCAGCAGAGCCACAGGGCCGAGTACGCAGTATTTT	CASRATGPSTQYF
few	TRBV20-1	TRBJ2-7	.	TGCAGTGCTAGTAACACTCAAGCTTACGAGCAGTACTTC	CSASNTQAYEQYF
.	TRBV7-2	TRBJ1-6	TRBD1	TGTGCCAGCAGCTTAGCCTGGGACAGACATAATTCACCCCTCCACTTT	CASSLAWDRHNSPLHF
.	TRBV7-2	TRBJ2-7	TRBD2	TGTGCCAGCAGCTTACCGACTAGCGGGAGAAGCGAGCAGTACTTC	CASSLPTSGRSEQYF
.	TRBV24-1	TRBJ2-3	.	TGTGCCACCAGTGACTCAGGGGATACGCAGTATTTT	CATSDSGDTQYF
.	TRBV7-9	TRBJ1-2	.	TGTGCCAGCAGCACCGATCTAGCTCACTATGGCTACACCTTC	CASSTDLAHYGYTF
.	TRBV7-8	TRBJ1-5	.	TGTGCCAGCAGCTCGCGAGTGGGTGGGCCCCAGCATTTT	CASSSRVGGPQHF
.	TRBV24-1	TRBJ2-1	.	TGTGCCACCGGGGAGGGGGCGCATGAGCAGTTCTTC	CATGEGAHEQFF
.	TRBV11-3	TRBJ2-1	.	TGTGCCAGCAGCTTAGGGACAAGCTCCTACAATGAGCAGTTCTTC	CASSLGTSSYNEQFF
.	TRBV5-1	TRBJ2-1	TRBD2	TGCGCCAGCAGCTTCCTAGCGGGAGTCCAGGGGCTTGACAATGAGCAGTTCTTC	CASSFLAGVQGLDNEQFF
.	TRBV30	TRBJ2-3	.	TGTGCCTGGAGTGTAGGCGGGGTCCCTAGCACAGATACGCAGTATTTT	CAWSVGGVPSTDTQYF
.	TRBV27	TRBJ1-5	.	TGTGCCAGCAGTCCCCTCCCTATTCAGGGAGGTCAGCCCCAGCATTTT	CASSPLPIQGGQPQHF
.	TRBV5-1	TRBJ2-7	.	TGCGCCAGCAGCTTGCCCAGAGGCCCAACCTACGAGCAGTACTTC	CASSLPRGPTYEQYF